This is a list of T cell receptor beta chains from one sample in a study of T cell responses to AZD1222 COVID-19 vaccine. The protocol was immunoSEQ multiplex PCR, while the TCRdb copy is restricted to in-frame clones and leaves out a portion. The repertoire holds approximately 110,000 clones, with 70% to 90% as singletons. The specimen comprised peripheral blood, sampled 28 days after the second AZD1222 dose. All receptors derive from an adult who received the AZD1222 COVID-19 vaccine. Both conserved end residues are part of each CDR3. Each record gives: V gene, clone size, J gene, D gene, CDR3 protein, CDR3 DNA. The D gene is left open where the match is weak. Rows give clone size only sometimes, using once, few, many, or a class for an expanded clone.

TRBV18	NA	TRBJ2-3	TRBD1	CASSVDRDRDTQYF	TGTGCCAGCTCTGTTGACAGGGATCGGGATACGCAGTATTTT
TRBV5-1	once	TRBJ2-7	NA	CASSLGGESYEQYF	TGCGCCAGCAGCTTGGGCGGTGAGTCCTACGAGCAGTACTTC
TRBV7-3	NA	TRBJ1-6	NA	CASSSRNSPLHF	TGTGCCAGCAGCTCAAGGAATTCACCCCTCCACTTT
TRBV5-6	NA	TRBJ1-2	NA	CASSPGNAEYGYTF	TGTGCCAGCAGCCCCGGGAATGCGGAGTATGGCTACACCTTC
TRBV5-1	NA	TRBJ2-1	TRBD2	CASSLGLADYNEQFF	TGCGCCAGCAGCTTAGGACTAGCGGACTACAATGAGCAGTTCTTC
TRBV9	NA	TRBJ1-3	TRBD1	CASSATGGILSGNTIYF	TGTGCCAGCAGCGCTACAGGGGGTATCCTCTCTGGAAACACCATATATTTT
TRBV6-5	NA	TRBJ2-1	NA	CASRPPGQGRNEQFF	TGTGCCAGCAGACCCCCGGGCCAGGGACGCAATGAGCAGTTCTTC
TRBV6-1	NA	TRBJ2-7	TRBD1	CASSELDRAFYEQYF	TGTGCCAGCAGTGAGCTAGACAGGGCTTTCTACGAGCAGTACTTC
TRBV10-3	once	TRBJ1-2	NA	CAISAAGAGYGYTF	TGTGCCATCAGCGCTGCAGGGGCCGGCTATGGCTACACCTTC
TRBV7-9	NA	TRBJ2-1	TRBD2	CASSFRLAGSYNEQFF	TGTGCCAGCAGCTTTCGACTAGCGGGTTCTTACAATGAGCAGTTCTTC
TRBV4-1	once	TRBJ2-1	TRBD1	CASSLLTGVSYNEQFF	TGCGCCAGCAGCCTTTTGACAGGGGTGTCCTACAATGAGCAGTTCTTC
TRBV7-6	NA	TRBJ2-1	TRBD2	CASSLDPGRGNEQFF	TGTGCCAGCAGCTTAGATCCCGGGAGGGGGAATGAGCAGTTCTTC
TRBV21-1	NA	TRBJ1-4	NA	CASSKCEGASEKLFF	TGTGCCAGCAGCAAATGTGAGGGGGCTAGTGAAAAACTGTTTTTT
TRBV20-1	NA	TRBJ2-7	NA	CSASDYEQYF	TGCAGTGCTTCGGACTACGAGCAGTACTTC
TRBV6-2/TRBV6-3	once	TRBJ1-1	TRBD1	CASSYSTGATEAFF	TGTGCCAGCAGTTACTCGACAGGGGCCACTGAAGCTTTCTTT
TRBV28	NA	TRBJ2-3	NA	CASSGQGDNTDTQYF	TGTGCCAGCAGTGGCCAGGGCGACAACACAGATACGCAGTATTTT
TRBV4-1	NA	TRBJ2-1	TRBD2	CASSQDLLAEGHEQFF	TGCGCCAGCAGCCAAGATCTACTAGCGGAGGGCCATGAGCAGTTCTTC
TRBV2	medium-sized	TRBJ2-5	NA	CASSMRAGGETQYF	TGTGCCAGCAGTATGAGGGCTGGTGGGGAGACCCAGTACTTC
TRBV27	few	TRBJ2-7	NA	CASRGDTYEQYF	TGTGCCAGCAGAGGGGACACATACGAGCAGTACTTC
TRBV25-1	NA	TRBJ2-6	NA	CASSEFGGPGANVLTF	TGTGCCAGCAGTGAATTCGGGGGCCCTGGGGCCAACGTCCTGACTTTC
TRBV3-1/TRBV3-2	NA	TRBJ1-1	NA	CASSQDLRVNTEAFF	TGTGCCAGCAGCCAAGATCTCAGGGTCAACACTGAAGCTTTCTTT
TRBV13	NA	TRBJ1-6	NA	CASSLTTGDNYNSPLHF	TGTGCCAGCAGCTTAACCACCGGGGACAACTATAATTCACCCCTCCACTTT
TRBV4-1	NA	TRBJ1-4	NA	CASSPLGQLNEKLFF	TGCGCCAGCAGCCCCTTAGGACAGCTTAATGAAAAACTGTTTTTT
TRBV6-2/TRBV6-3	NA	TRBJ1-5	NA	CASSYFDRKDQPQHF	TGTGCCAGCAGTTACTTTGACAGAAAGGATCAGCCCCAGCATTTT
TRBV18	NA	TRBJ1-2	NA	CASSPAGDYGYTF	TGTGCCAGCTCACCAGCAGGTGACTATGGCTACACCTTC
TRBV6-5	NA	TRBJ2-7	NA	CASSFGPSYEQYF	TGTGCCAGCAGTTTTGGACCGTCCTACGAGCAGTACTTC
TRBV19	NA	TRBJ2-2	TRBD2	CASSSRLADTGELFF	TGTGCCAGTAGTTCGAGACTAGCGGACACCGGGGAGCTGTTTTTT
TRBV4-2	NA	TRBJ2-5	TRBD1	CASSQGSGDRVQETQYF	TGTGCCAGCAGCCAAGGCTCTGGCGACAGGGTTCAAGAGACCCAGTACTTC
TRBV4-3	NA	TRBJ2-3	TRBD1	CASSQGQGFGKSSTDTQYF	TGCGCCAGCAGCCAGGGACAGGGTTTTGGTAAGTCTAGCACAGATACGCAGTATTTT
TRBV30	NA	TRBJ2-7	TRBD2	CAWKGTSGSYEQYF	TGTGCCTGGAAGGGGACTAGCGGGAGCTACGAGCAGTACTTC
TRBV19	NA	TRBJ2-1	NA	CASSMSPGRGRGEQFF	TGTGCCAGTAGTATGTCCCCCGGGAGAGGACGCGGGGAGCAGTTCTTC
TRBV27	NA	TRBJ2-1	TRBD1	CASSLSGTGGVYNEQFF	TGTGCCAGCAGTTTATCTGGGACAGGGGGCGTTTACAATGAGCAGTTCTTC
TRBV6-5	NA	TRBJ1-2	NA	CVDGDYGYTF	TGTGTGGACGGAGACTATGGCTACACCTTC
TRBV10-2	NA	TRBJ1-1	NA	CATRIQGNTEAFF	TGCGCCACCAGAATACAGGGTAATACTGAAGCTTTCTTT
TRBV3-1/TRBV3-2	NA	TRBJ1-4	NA	CASSQGDRRRGEKLFF	TGTGCCAGCAGCCAAGGGGACCGCCGACGGGGCGAAAAACTGTTTTTT